One sample yielded the 29 T cell receptor beta chains listed below, sequenced in a study of T cell changes during pregnancy in multiple sclerosis (dated by TCRdb to the late 2010s). Preparation of the library involved the immunoSEQ multiplex PCR assay. This is the immuneACCESS table as TCRdb keeps it, with only in-frame sequences that have V and J called. A part of the clones is gone; compared with another copy, unresolved V genes explain less than half, and the rest is unexplained. Present in this sample are about 69,000 clones, around 90% of which were seen just once. The ten largest clones take up roughly 1.5% of the sample. The source was peripheral blood, collected in the third trimester of pregnancy. The source is a female donor with multiple sclerosis, enrolled in a pregnancy study.

This clone was observed a single time. V gene TRBV5-1 combines with J gene TRBJ1-1; unclear D gene. Germline V gene lookup returns CDR1 SGHRS and CDR2 YFSETQ. The V gene lost 3 bases and the J gene lost 6 bases, with 12 bases spanning the gap. This CDR3 region has 13 residues. The DNA for the CDR3 is TGCGCCAGCAGCTCATGGGAGAGAGCTGAAGCTTTCTTT. Translating gives CASSSWERAEAFF.

The V and J genes are TRBV19 and TRBJ2-5, with D possibly TRBD1 on 6 matching bases. From germline, CDR1 is LNHDA and CDR2 SQIVND (reference sequence). The CDR3 consists of 15 residues. V was shortened by 4 bases and J by 1 base, with 13 bases between the two germline ends. This CDR3 is CASSKSGTPQETQYF. CDR3 DNA sequence: TGTGCCAGTAGTAAATCCGGGACACCCCAAGAGACCCAGTACTTC.

The chain uses TRBV18 and TRBJ2-4, with TRBD1 as a possible D gene (6 bases). CDR1 is KGHSH and CDR2 is LQKENI in the germline V gene. The CDR3 loop spans 13 amino acids. Trimming took 4 bases from V and 5 from J, leaving 9 bases between them. DNA of the CDR3: TGTGCCAGCTCACTCGGACAGCAAAACATTCAGTACTTC. This sequence encodes CASSLGQQNIQYF.

V is TRBV15 and J is TRBJ1-2; 7 nucleotides agree with TRBD1. Trimming took 3 bases from V and 2 from J; bases not matched to a gene: 0. Germline V gene sequence: CDR1 LNHNV, CDR2 YYDKDF (reference sequence). This CDR3 has 13 residues. CDR3 in amino acids: CATSRGQNYGYTF. DNA for the CDR3: TGTGCCACCAGCAGGGGACAGAACTATGGCTACACCTTC.

V gene TRBV6-1 combines with J gene TRBJ2-1, with unresolved D. Germline values: CDR1 MNHNS, CDR2 SASEGT. The CDR3 is 14 residues long. The ends were cut back, 7 bases at V and 2 bases at J, with 12 bases in the middle. CDR3 amino acids: CASIRHLTYNEQFF. CDR3 DNA: TGTGCCAGCATAAGACATCTGACCTACAATGAGCAGTTCTTC.

V gene TRBV7-3 combines with J gene TRBJ2-3; 14 bases line up with TRBD2. V was pared by 1 base and J by 0 bases, with 3 bases of the junction left unmatched. This CDR3 has 18 residues. Germline V gene data show CDR1 as SGHTA and CDR2 as FQGTGA. As DNA, the CDR3 is TGTGCCAGCAGCTTAAGGACTAGCGGGGGGCGGAGCACAGATACGCAGTATTTT. Its translation: CASSLRTSGGRSTDTQYF.

CDR3 in DNA: TGTGCCAGCCCTTCCCACCCCGACACGACAGGGGCATTCTACGAGCAGTACTTC. As protein: CASPSHPDTTGAFYEQYF. The J gene is TRBJ2-7, the V gene TRBV28, with 8 bases aligning to TRBD1. The CDR3 loop spans 18 amino acids. The germline gives CDR1 MDHEN, CDR2 SYDVKM. J gave up 3 bases and V 8 bases, and 21 bases lay outside the gene matches.

V is TRBV4-3 and J is TRBJ2-1; 7 nucleotides agree with TRBD1. In germline, CDR1 is LGHNA, CDR2 YSLEER. This CDR3 has 16 amino acids. Trimming took 4 bases from V and 0 from J; bases not matched to a gene: 6. CDR3 region: CASSPRQGSSYNEQFF. Here the CDR3 DNA reads TGCGCCAGCAGCCCAAGACAGGGAAGCTCCTACAATGAGCAGTTCTTC.

This chain joins TRBV6-6 and TRBJ2-3; 9 positions match TRBD2. After removal of 2 bases from V and 5 bases from J, the junction contained 8 bases not matched to a gene. Germline loops: CDR1 MNHNY, CDR2 SVGAGI (reference sequence). CDR3 length equals 16 residues. CDR3 nucleotides: TGTGCCAGCAGTTACGCCCTCGCGGGGGGGCAAGATACGCAGTATTTT. Its translation: CASSYALAGGQDTQYF.

This chain uses TRBV2 with TRBJ1-5; no reliable D call. From germline, CDR1 is SNHLY and CDR2 FYNNEI. The germline V and J ends were trimmed by 4 bases and 6 bases, with 4 bases remaining between them. This CDR3 comprises 11 residues. The DNA for the CDR3 is TGTGCCAGCAGTGTGAGTCAGCCCCAGCATTTT. It encodes CASSVSQPQHF.

This chain uses TRBV5-1 with TRBJ1-4; 9 bases are a match to TRBD1. In germline, CDR1 is SGHRS, CDR2 YFSETQ. The CDR3 length is 14 residues. With 3 bases clipped from V and 8 bases from J, the junction kept 5 bases outside the gene matches. This CDR3 is CASSSGQGWEKLFF. The CDR3 coding sequence is TGCGCCAGCAGCTCTGGACAGGGGTGGGAAAAACTGTTTTTT.

The CDR3: CASSFQQGMGETQYF. Here the CDR3 DNA reads TGTGCCAGCAGCTTCCAACAGGGAATGGGGGAGACCCAGTACTTC. The J gene is TRBJ2-5, the V gene TRBV7-2, with D perhaps matching TRBD1 (6 bases). Trimming took 3 bases from V and 5 from J, leaving 16 bases between them. The CDR3 length is 15 residues. Germline V gene lookup returns CDR1 SGHTA and CDR2 FQGNSA.

The chain joins TRBV7-9 to TRBJ1-2; 11 bases fit TRBD1. The germline CDR1 and CDR2 sequences are SEHNR and FQNEAQ (reference sequence). CDR3 length equals 16 residues. V gave up 8 bases and J gave up 4 bases; unmatched junction bases: 12. The CDR3 loop reads CASGGPGQGAGYGYTF. CDR3 sequence (DNA): TGTGCCAGCGGCGGCCCCGGACAGGGGGCGGGCTATGGCTACACCTTC.

The V gene is TRBV28, the J gene TRBJ2-3; 8 nucleotides line up with TRBD1. CDR3 length: 13 residues. V lost 6 bases, J lost 4 bases, and 3 bases stayed unmatched. Per the germline V gene, CDR1 is MDHEN and CDR2 is SYDVKM. The CDR3 reads CASRDRVPDTQYF. DNA for the CDR3: TGTGCCAGCAGGGACAGGGTCCCAGATACGCAGTATTTT.

This clone came up a few times. The rearrangement links TRBV30 to TRBJ2-7, with 9 positions matching TRBD1. Germline trimming cut 7 bases from V and 4 bases from J; bases unmatched to any gene: 5. The CDR3 sequence is 12 residues long. The germline V gene has CDR1 GTSNPN and CDR2 SVGIG (reference sequence). The CDR3 sequence is CAYQTGGYEQYF. DNA of the CDR3: TGTGCCTACCAGACAGGGGGATACGAGCAGTACTTC. Supplemented by reference TRBV30 and TRBJ2-7, the full variable domain reads SQTIHQWPATLVQPVGSPLSLECTVEGTSNPNLYWYRQAAGRGLQLLFYSVGIGQISSEVPQNLSASRPQDRQFILSSKKLLLSDSGFYLCAYQTGGYEQYFGPGTRLTVT.

V gene TRBV15 combines with J gene TRBJ2-7; the D is unclear. The CDR3 loop spans 16 amino acids. Per germline, CDR1 LNHNV and CDR2 YYDKDF (reference sequence). V lost 1 base and J lost 3, with 16 bases in between. Here the CDR3 DNA reads TGTGCCACCAGCAGAGGTGAGAACAGCCGGAACTACGAGCAGTACTTC. This codes for CATSRGENSRNYEQYF.

The genes are TRBV7-2 and TRBJ2-3, with TRBD2 identical over 11 bases. The CDR3 is 16 residues long. Germline V gene sequence: CDR1 SGHTA, CDR2 FQGNSA. The V and J ends lost 5 bases and 10 bases, in that order; junction bases with no gene match: 14. CDR3 in amino acids: CASSPRPVSGGAAQYF. The DNA for the CDR3 is TGTGCCAGCAGCCCCCGGCCGGTTAGCGGGGGGGCCGCGCAGTATTTT.

This chain connects TRBV2 to TRBJ1-1, with 9 bases lining up with TRBD1. The germline V gene encodes CDR1 SNHLY and CDR2 FYNNEI. The ends lost 2 bases at V and 0 bases at J; junction bases unmatched: 4. The CDR3 loop spans 16 amino acids. CDR3 coding DNA: TGTGCCAGCAGTGAATGGACAGGGGTTTTGAACACTGAAGCTTTCTTT. This translates into CASSEWTGVLNTEAFF.

Only one count was recorded for this clone. The chain couples TRBV28 to TRBJ1-5; D gene unclear. The CDR3 has 16 amino acids. Germline V gives CDR1 MDHEN, CDR2 SYDVKM. The V end was cut by 3 bases, the J end by 1 base, with 13 bases between. In nucleotides, the CDR3 is TGTGCCAGCAGTTTTGATCCTGGAGGAAGCAATCAGCCCCAGCATTTT. Translated: CASSFDPGGSNQPQHF.

Here the CDR3 reads CASRDSGGAYEQFF. CDR3 bases: TGTGCCAGCAGGGATAGCGGGGGGGCCTATGAGCAGTTCTTC. The genes are TRBV2 and TRBJ2-1, with 11 bases lining up with TRBD2. The CDR3 is 14 amino acids. V was pared by 6 bases and J by 8 bases, with 6 bases of the junction left unmatched. Germline CDR1 SNHLY, CDR2 FYNNEI.

The CDR3 loop reads CASSSAGGRETQYF. The CDR3 DNA is TGTGCCAGCAGCTCAGCAGGGGGCCGAGAGACCCAGTACTTC. The chain combines TRBV5-4 with TRBJ2-5; 8 nucleotides line up with TRBD1. Trimming took 3 bases from V and 4 from J; bases not matched to a gene: 5. CDR3 length: 14 amino acids. CDR1 is SGHNT, CDR2 YYREEE, per germline (reference sequence).

This clone occurred once. The rearrangement links TRBV2 to TRBJ2-7; 9 nucleotides agree with TRBD2. The CDR3 totals 14 residues. The trim removed 5 bases at V and 2 bases at J, leaving 4 bases unmatched. Germline assignment: CDR1 SNHLY and CDR2 FYNNEI. The CDR3 DNA is TGTGCCAGCAGTAAGCGGGGGGCTACCTACGAGCAGTACTTC. Encoded protein: CASSKRGATYEQYF.

The DNA of the CDR3 is TGTGCCAGCGTCACCCGGGAGTCCCGCGGCTATGGCTACACCTTC. It is translated as CASVTRESRGYGYTF. The V call is TRBV27, the J call TRBJ1-2; D is undetermined. The CDR3 extends over 15 amino acids. Germline V gene lookup returns CDR1 MNHEY and CDR2 SMNVEV (reference sequence). V was cut by 8 bases and J by 4 bases, with 20 bases left in between.

Only one count was recorded for this clone. CDR3 sequence reads: CASSPTKRRLEKLFF. Written as DNA, the CDR3 is TGTGCCAGCAGCCCCACCAAAAGGCGGCTAGAAAAACTGTTTTTT. The chain employs TRBV2 and TRBJ1-4; no firm D call. Germline V gene lookup returns CDR1 SNHLY and CDR2 FYNNEI. CDR3 length equals 15 residues. Between the trimmed V and J ends, which lost 6 bases and 8 bases, there was a span of 19 bases. The full variable domain, rest sourced from reference TRBV2 and TRBJ1-4, is EPEVTQTPSHQVTQMGQEVILRCVPISNHLYFYWYRQILGQKVEFLVSFYNNEISEKSEIFDDQFSVERPDGSNFTLKIRSTKLEDSAMYFCASSPTKRRLEKLFFGSGTQLSVL.

This rearrangement joins TRBV5-8 to TRBJ2-1; 11 bases match TRBD2. The V and J ends lost 3 bases and 8 bases, in that order; junction bases with no gene match: 7. CDR1 and CDR2 (germline): SGHTS, YDEGEE. The CDR3 length is 15 residues. The DNA for the CDR3 is TGTGCCAGCAGCTGGCTAGCGGGGGGAGTGTATGAGCAGTTCTTC. It encodes CASSWLAGGVYEQFF. The complete variable domain, with remaining parts taken from reference TRBV5-8 and TRBJ2-1, reads EAGVTQSPTHLIKTRGQQATLRCSPISGHTSVYWYQQALGLGLQFLLWYDEGEERNRGNFPPRFSGRQFPNYSSELNVNALELEDSALYLCASSWLAGGVYEQFFGPGTRLTVL.

This chain links TRBV6-1 with TRBJ2-2; D is perhaps TRBD1 (6 bases). Trimming cost V 4 bases and J 7 bases, with 19 bases left between them. The CDR3 covers 16 residues. Germline V gene data show CDR1 as MNHNS and CDR2 as SASEGT. DNA for the CDR3: TGTGCCAGCAGTGCCAAGTACAGGGATCGGAACGGGGAGCTGTTTTTT. Translating it yields CASSAKYRDRNGELFF.

The rearrangement links TRBV4-2 to TRBJ1-2; 8 nucleotides agree with TRBD1. The CDR3 extends over 15 amino acids. J lost 7 bases, V lost 5 bases, and 12 bases had no gene match. Per germline, CDR1 LGHNA and CDR2 YNFKEQ. CDR3 DNA sequence: TGTGCCAGCAGCATTAAAGACAGGGGAGTTCGTGGCTACACCTTC. Translation gives CASSIKDRGVRGYTF.

This clone has just one count. DNA of the CDR3: TGTGCCAGCAGCCGACTAGCGGGGGCTGCAGATACGCAGTATTTT. Encoded protein: CASSRLAGAADTQYF. V is TRBV6-4 and J is TRBJ2-3; TRBD2 matches at 12 bases. The germline CDR1 and CDR2 sequences are MRHNA and SNTAGT. This CDR3 is built from 15 residues. Trimming removed 6 bases from V and 4 bases from J; junction bases left unmatched: 5.

The rearrangement joins TRBV5-4 to TRBJ2-7; 12 nucleotides match TRBD2. Trimming cost V 3 bases and J 5 bases; bases outside gene matches: 3. The CDR3 consists of 14 residues. Germline values: CDR1 SGHNT, CDR2 YYREEE (reference sequence). CDR3 protein: CASSSRTSGDEQYF. The CDR3 nucleotides read TGTGCCAGCAGCTCGCGGACTAGCGGGGACGAGCAGTACTTC.